A single sample gave rise to the 25 T cell receptor beta chains below, sequenced in a study of T cell repertoires in cytomegalovirus infection. TCRdb processed the reads anew with MiXCR; each CDR3 protein has one entry. The table records 800,000 to 950,000 distinct CDR3 sequences, 32% of them present only once. No cognate antigen is known for these TCRs. The sample consisted of cultured CD8+ T cells from PBMCs, taken from culture after CMV antigen stimulation. The receptor set was obtained from a human donor in good health (CMV status not recorded). Some clones in this sample may be carry-over from other donors' samples.

The rearrangement joins TRBV13 to TRBJ2-1; TRBD1 agrees at 12 bases. V shed 5 bases and J 8 bases; nucleotides not matched to a gene: 16. In germline, CDR1 is PRHDT, CDR2 FYEKMQ (reference sequence). This CDR3 is built from 18 residues. This CDR3 reads CASSPGTGGGKFYYEQFF. For the CDR3, the DNA is TGTGCCAGCAGCCCCGGGACAGGGGGCGGAAAGTTTTACTATGAGCAGTTCTTC.

V gene TRBV10-3 combines with J gene TRBJ1-5; TRBD1 is a possible D gene (6 bases). This CDR3 spans 15 amino acids. The germline V and J ends were trimmed by 0 bases and 6 bases, with 12 bases remaining between them. Germline CDR1 is ENHRY and CDR2 is SYGVKD. The CDR3 region has the DNA TGTGCCATCAGTGAGTCGTGGGGGGCTACTCAGCCCCAGCATTTT. Translating gives CAISESWGATQPQHF.

V gene TRBV10-3 combines with J gene TRBJ2-7; TRBD1 matches at 7 bases. The CDR3 loop spans 12 amino acids. The V gene end was trimmed by 5 bases and the J gene end by 3 bases; junction bases not matched to a gene: 1. Germline loops: CDR1 ENHRY, CDR2 SYGVKD. CDR3 region: CAISSGGYEQYV. CDR3 nucleotide sequence: TGTGCCATCAGTTCAGGGGGCTACGAGCAGTACGTC.

This clonotype has a handful of counts. The chain joins TRBV4-1 to TRBJ2-7; 12 bases map to TRBD1. The CDR3 length is 18 residues. The V gene end was trimmed by 1 base and the J gene end by 3 bases; junction bases not matched to a gene: 10. The germline V gene encodes CDR1 MGHRA and CDR2 YSYEKL. The CDR3: CASSQGWGQGALSYEQYV. The DNA of the CDR3 is TGCGCCAGCAGCCAAGGATGGGGACAGGGGGCTTTGAGCTACGAGCAGTACGTC.

The V and J genes are TRBV6-6 and TRBJ2-7; 8 bases are shared with TRBD2. Germline V gene lookup returns CDR1 MNHNY and CDR2 SVGAGI (reference sequence). Trimming at V came to 1 base and at J to 0 bases, leaving 5 bases not matched to a gene. The length of the CDR3 is 16 residues. CDR3 nucleotide sequence: TGTGCCAGCAGTTACTTGATAGCGGGGAGCTCCTACGAGCAGTACTTC. It translates to CASSYLIAGSSYEQYF.

This clonotype came up a few times. This chain uses TRBV6-2 or TRBV6-3 with TRBJ1-1; D perhaps matches TRBD1 (5 bases). V gave up 6 bases and J gave up 3 bases, with 14 bases separating them. CDR1 and CDR2 (germline): MNHEY, SVGEGT. This CDR3 spans 14 amino acids. Here the CDR3 reads CASSSTVVYTEAFF. In nucleotides, the CDR3 is TGTGCCAGCAGCTCGACAGTCGTGTACACTGAAGCTTTCTTT.

There are a few counts of this clonotype. V usage is TRBV19 and J usage is TRBJ1-1; TRBD1 aligns across 7 bases. Germline-derived CDR1 and CDR2 are LNHDA and SQIVND (reference sequence). This CDR3 region has 18 residues. V dropped 7 bases and J dropped 0; count of bases not matched to a gene: 17. This CDR3 reads CASNEGQVPNLMNTEAFF. The CDR3 DNA reads as TGTGCCAGTAACGAAGGACAGGTCCCTAATCTAATGAACACTGAAGCTTTCTTT. The variable domain in full, with the rest retrieved from reference TRBV19 and TRBJ1-1, is DGGITQSPKYLFRKEGQNVTLSCEQNLNHDAMYWYRQDPGQGLRLIYYSQIVNDFQKGDIAEGYSVSREKKESFPLTVTSAQKNPTAFYLCASNEGQVPNLMNTEAFFGQGTRLTVV.

This clonotype was seen more than once but under ten times. The chain carries TRBV6-6 and TRBJ2-5, with 12 bases aligning to TRBD1. There are 17 residues in the CDR3. V was pared by 5 bases and J by 0 bases, with 7 bases of the junction left unmatched. Germline CDR1 and CDR2: MNHNY and SVGAGI (reference sequence). For the CDR3, the DNA is TGTGCCAGCAGTCCGGGACAGGGGGCTTCGTACCAAGAGACCCAGTACTTC. It encodes CASSPGQGASYQETQYF.

Details on this clonotype: The junction shows a germline mismatch at one end, possibly a read error. The chain carries TRBV28 and TRBJ2-1, with 8 bases aligning to TRBD1. The CDR3 consists of 16 residues. Per germline, CDR1 MDHEN and CDR2 SYDVKM. As DNA, the CDR3 is TGTGTCAGCAGTCTACGGACAGGGAGTTCCTACAATGAGCAGTTCTTC. Its protein product is CVSSLRTGSSYNEQFF.

At least ten counts were recorded for this clonotype. This rearrangement joins TRBV7-6 to TRBJ2-7; D might be TRBD1 or TRBD2, each matching 5 bases. The CDR3 spans 15 residues. With 5 bases removed from V and 1 base from J, the gap between germline ends came to 15 bases. The germline V gene encodes CDR1 SGHVS and CDR2 FNYEAQ. The CDR3 sequence: CASSRDPGRSYEQYV. DNA for the CDR3: TGTGCCAGCAGCCGGGACCCTGGACGTTCCTACGAGCAGTACGTC.

The chain combines TRBV11-2 with TRBJ2-3; no reliable D call. The CDR3 is made up of 16 amino acids. Per germline, CDR1 SGHAT and CDR2 FQNNGV. Trimming shortened V by 5 bases and J by 2 bases, and 17 bases separated the two germline ends. CDR3 nucleotides: TGTGCCAGCAGCACCCCCGCCCCGAGGCTCACAGATACGCAGTATTTT. This codes for CASSTPAPRLTDTQYF.

The J gene is TRBJ1-1, the V gene TRBV19; 8 bases align to TRBD1. The V and J ends lost 9 bases and 4 bases, in that order; junction bases with no gene match: 7. This CDR3 has 13 residues. Germline assignment: CDR1 LNHDA and CDR2 SQIVND (reference sequence). The CDR3 DNA reads as TGTGCCAGCGGGACAGGAGGGAGCACTGAAGCTTTCTTT. Translated, it gives CASGTGGSTEAFF.

This rearrangement joins TRBV25-1 to TRBJ2-1; TRBD2 is a possible D gene (5 bases). This CDR3 comprises 14 residues. V was cut by 3 bases and J by 7 bases, with 13 bases left in between. Germline loops: CDR1 MGHDK, CDR2 SYGVNS. CDR3 region: CASSDSHRRNEQFF. The CDR3 bases are TGTGCCAGCAGTGACAGCCACCGGAGGAATGAGCAGTTCTTC.

The chain joins TRBV14 to TRBJ2-4; D is unresolved. Germline CDR1 reads SGHDN; CDR2 reads FVKESK. This CDR3 is 14 amino acids long. Trimming cost V 2 bases and J 7 bases, with 12 bases left between them. Here the CDR3 reads CASSQFDKGNIQYF. CDR3 nucleotides: TGTGCCAGCAGCCAATTTGATAAAGGCAACATTCAGTACTTC. Based on the CDR3 plus reference TRBV14 and TRBJ2-4, the full variable domain is EAGVTQFPSHSVIEKGQTVTLRCDPISGHDNLYWYRRVMGKEIKFLLHFVKESKQDESGMPNNRFLAERTGGTYSTLKVQPAELEDSGVYFCASSQFDKGNIQYFGAGTRLSVL.

CDR3 amino acids: CASSPDRGLWELFF. CDR3 sequence (DNA): TGTGCCAGCAGTCCGGACAGGGGGCTGTGGGAACTGTTTTTT. The rearrangement uses TRBV7-6 and TRBJ1-4; TRBD1 matches 11 bases. CDR1 is SGHVS, CDR2 FNYEAQ, per germline. V lost 6 bases to trimming and J lost 12 bases; unmatched junction nucleotides: 9. The CDR3 is made up of 14 amino acids.

The V gene is TRBV6-1, the J gene TRBJ2-5; tentatively, D is TRBD1 or TRBD2 (5 bases each). The CDR3 is 15 amino acids. CDR1 is MNHNS, CDR2 SASEGT, per germline. V was clipped by 11 bases and J by 4 bases, with 23 bases between them. In DNA form, the CDR3 reads TGTGCCGGGGACGGAAACTCAAAACTTCTAGAGACCCAGTACTTC. Amino acid sequence: CAGDGNSKLLETQYF.

The table lists this clonotype with a few counts. The rearrangement joins TRBV7-2 to TRBJ1-6, with 7 bases lining up with TRBD1. Looked up from germline, CDR1 is SGHTA and CDR2 is FQGNSA. V lost 7 bases and J lost 4; bases outside the gene matches: 4. There are 14 residues in the CDR3. CDR3 nucleotide sequence: TGTGCCAGCACCGAACAGGGGTATAATTCACCCCTCCACTTT. Amino acids: CASTEQGYNSPLHF.

This clonotype was detected a few times. The chain is built from TRBV12-3 or TRBV12-4 and TRBJ2-7; weak D call: TRBD2 (6 bases). This CDR3 has 16 residues. V lost 1 base and J 3 bases, leaving 16 bases between the germline ends. The CDR3 reads CASSLGGVPFGYEQYF. CDR3 in DNA: TGTGCCAGCAGTTTAGGGGGGGTCCCCTTTGGCTACGAGCAGTACTTC.

The chain links TRBV15 to TRBJ2-1, with 10 bases matching TRBD2. Per germline, CDR1 LNHNV and CDR2 YYDKDF (reference sequence). The CDR3 contains 15 residues. The ends lost 2 bases at V and 7 bases at J; junction bases unmatched: 5. Here the CDR3 reads CATSRTLAGTNEQFF. The CDR3 DNA follows: TGTGCCACCAGCAGAACACTAGCGGGAACAAATGAGCAGTTCTTC.

This clonotype was counted between two and nine times. V usage is TRBV12-5 and J usage is TRBJ2-7; D is unresolved. Between the trimmed V and J ends, which lost 0 bases and 3 bases, there was a span of 15 bases. The CDR3 totals 16 residues. Looked up from germline, CDR1 is LGHNT and CDR2 is FRNRAP. CDR3 coding DNA: TGTGCTAGTGGTTTGGTACCTCAGGCTAACAACTACGAGCAGTACTTC. This sequence encodes CASGLVPQANNYEQYF.

The chain carries TRBV7-9 and TRBJ1-2; TRBD1 matches at 11 bases. The CDR3 length is 21 residues. V gave up 5 bases and J gave up 5 bases; unmatched junction bases: 25. Germline lookup yields CDR1 SEHNR and CDR2 FQNEAQ (reference sequence). CDR3 loop: CASSTQSAGAGQGAQEYGYTF. In DNA, the CDR3 is TGTGCCAGCAGCACGCAATCCGCGGGGGCCGGACAGGGGGCGCAGGAGTATGGCTACACCTTC.

The chain uses TRBV20-1 and TRBJ1-4, with D perhaps TRBD1 (6 bases). The CDR3 has 14 amino acids. The germline gives CDR1 DFQATT, CDR2 SNEGSKA (reference sequence). Here the CDR3 DNA reads TGCAACGGACAGTCCCCCCCAACTAATGAAAAACTGTTTTTT. This gives the protein CNGQSPPTNEKLFF.

The chain is built from TRBV6-5 and TRBJ2-2; TRBD2 aligns across 7 bases. Germline lookup yields CDR1 MNHEY and CDR2 SVGAGI. The CDR3 length is 16 residues. The trim removed 0 bases at V and 2 bases at J, leaving 3 bases unmatched. CDR3 protein: CASSYSGGTNTGELFF. DNA of the CDR3: TGTGCCAGCAGTTACTCGGGGGGGACCAACACCGGGGAGCTGTTTTTT.

This chain connects TRBV11-1 to TRBJ1-1, with D uncertain. V was shortened by 0 bases and J by 4 bases, with 15 bases between the two germline ends. The germline V gene has CDR1 SGHAT and CDR2 FQDESV (reference sequence). The CDR3 contains 16 residues. The CDR3, as DNA: TGTGCCAGCAGCTTAGCCCAAGAGTTCCGAGGCACTGAAGCTTTCTTT. Translation: CASSLAQEFRGTEAFF.

The gene calls are TRBV14 and TRBJ2-5; no clear D. In germline, CDR1 is SGHDN, CDR2 FVKESK. This CDR3 comprises 12 residues. Deletions cut 0 bases from V and 14 bases from J, with 13 bases between. The CDR3 protein is CASSQDVRKIYF. Written as DNA, the CDR3 is TGTGCCAGCAGCCAAGATGTTAGGAAGATATACTTC.